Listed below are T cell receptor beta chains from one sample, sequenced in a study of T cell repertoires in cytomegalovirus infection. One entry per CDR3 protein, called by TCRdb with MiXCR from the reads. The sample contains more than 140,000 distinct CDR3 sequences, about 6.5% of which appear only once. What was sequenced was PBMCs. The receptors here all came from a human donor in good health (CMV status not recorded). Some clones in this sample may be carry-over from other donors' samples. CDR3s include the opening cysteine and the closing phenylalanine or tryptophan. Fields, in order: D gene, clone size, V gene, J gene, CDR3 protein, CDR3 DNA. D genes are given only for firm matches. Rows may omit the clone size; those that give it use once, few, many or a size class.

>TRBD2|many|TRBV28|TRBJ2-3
CASSGRVGSTDTQYF
TGTGCCAGCAGTGGGAGGGTTGGAAGCACAGATACGCAGTATTTT
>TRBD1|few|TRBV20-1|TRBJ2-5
CSARSSGTGLQETQYF
TGCAGTGCTCGATCCTCCGGGACAGGGTTACAAGAGACCCAGTACTTC
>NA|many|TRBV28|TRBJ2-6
CASRGRVESGANVLTF
TGTGCCAGCAGGGGCAGGGTGGAGTCTGGGGCCAACGTCCTGACTTTC
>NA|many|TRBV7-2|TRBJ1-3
CASSFTGGISGNTIYF
TGTGCCAGCAGCTTTACCGGGGGGATTTCTGGAAACACCATATATTTT
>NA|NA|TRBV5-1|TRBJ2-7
CASSPGLKAYEQYF
TGCGCCAGCAGCCCGGGACTGAAAGCCTACGAGCAGTACTTC
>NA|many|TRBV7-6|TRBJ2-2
CASSLDLPGMGGELFF
TGTGCCAGCAGCTTAGATTTACCCGGGATGGGCGGGGAGCTGTTTTTT
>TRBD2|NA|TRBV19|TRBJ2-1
CASSTGGGAYNEQFF
TGTGCCAGTAGTACCGGGGGGGGTGCCTACAATGAGCAGTTCTTC
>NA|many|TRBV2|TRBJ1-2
CASIQGTYGYTF
TGTGCCAGCATCCAGGGGACCTATGGCTACACCTTC
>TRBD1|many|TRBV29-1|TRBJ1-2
CSVQDRGWNYGYTF
TGCAGCGTCCAGGACAGGGGGTGGAACTATGGCTACACCTTC
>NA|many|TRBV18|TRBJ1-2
CASSPPGRNYGYTF
TGTGCCAGCTCACCACCGGGGCGTAACTATGGCTACACCTTC
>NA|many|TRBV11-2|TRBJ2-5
CASSVGGVQETQYF
TGTGCCAGCAGCGTCGGGGGAGTACAAGAGACCCAGTACTTC
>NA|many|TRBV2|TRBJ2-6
CASRGEITNVLTF
TGTGCCAGCCGAGGGGAGATAACCAACGTCCTGACTTTC
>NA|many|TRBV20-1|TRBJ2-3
CSAQVGGATDTQYF
TGCAGTGCTCAAGTGGGGGGGGCCACAGATACGCAGTATTTT
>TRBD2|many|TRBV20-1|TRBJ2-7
CSTSEGLGTYEQYF
TGCAGTACTAGCGAGGGACTAGGAACATACGAGCAGTACTTC
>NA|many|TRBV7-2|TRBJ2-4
CASSSSPKNPQYF
TGTGCCAGCAGCAGTAGTCCGAAGAACCCTCAGTACTTC
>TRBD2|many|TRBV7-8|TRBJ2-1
CASSSGLAGGRQFF
TGTGCCAGCAGCTCGGGACTAGCGGGGGGTCGGCAGTTCTTC
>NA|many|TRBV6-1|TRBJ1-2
CASSEPQRGDGYTF
TGTGCCAGCAGTGAGCCGCAGAGGGGCGATGGCTACACCTTC
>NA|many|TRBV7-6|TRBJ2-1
CASSALGTGLNEQFF
TGTGCCAGCAGCGCCCTAGGAACCGGCTTGAATGAGCAGTTCTTC